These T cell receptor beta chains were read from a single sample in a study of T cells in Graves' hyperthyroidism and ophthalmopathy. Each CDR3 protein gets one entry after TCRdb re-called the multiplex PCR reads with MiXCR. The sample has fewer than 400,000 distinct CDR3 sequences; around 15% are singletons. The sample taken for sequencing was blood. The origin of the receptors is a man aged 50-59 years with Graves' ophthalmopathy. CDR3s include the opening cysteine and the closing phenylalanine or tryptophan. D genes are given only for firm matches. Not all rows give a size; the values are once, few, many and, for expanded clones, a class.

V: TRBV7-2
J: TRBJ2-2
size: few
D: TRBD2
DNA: TGTGCCAGCAGCTTGTCGGGGGGAGGTGGTTCCGGGGAGCTGTTTTTT
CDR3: CASSLSGGGGSGELFF

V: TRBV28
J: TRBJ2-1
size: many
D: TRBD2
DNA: TGTGCCAGCAGTTTCGGGACTAGCTATGCTGAGCAGTTCTTC
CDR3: CASSFGTSYAEQFF

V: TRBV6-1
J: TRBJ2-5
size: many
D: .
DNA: TGTGCCAGCAGTTACGGGGGAACAGGGAACCAAGAGACCCAGTACTTC
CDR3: CASSYGGTGNQETQYF

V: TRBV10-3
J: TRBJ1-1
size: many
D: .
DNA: TGTGCCATCAGTGAGACGGCAGGGTCGAGGAACACTGAAGCTTTCTTT
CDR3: CAISETAGSRNTEAFF

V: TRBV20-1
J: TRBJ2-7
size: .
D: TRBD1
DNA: TGCAGTGCTTTAACCGGGACAGGCTCCTACGAGCAGTACTTC
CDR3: CSALTGTGSYEQYF

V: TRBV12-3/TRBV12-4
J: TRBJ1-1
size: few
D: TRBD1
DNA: TGTGCCAGCAGTGCCCGGACAGGGGGAGGTACTGAAGCTTTCTTT
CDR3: CASSARTGGGTEAFF

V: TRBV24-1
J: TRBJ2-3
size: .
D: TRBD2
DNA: TGTGCCACCAGTGACTCCGGGACTAGCGAGAGTACTAGCACAGATACGCAGTATTTT
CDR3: CATSDSGTSESTSTDTQYF

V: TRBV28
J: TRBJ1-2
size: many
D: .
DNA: TGTGCCAGCATGGGGGGCCTTTATGGCTACACCTTC
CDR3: CASMGGLYGYTF

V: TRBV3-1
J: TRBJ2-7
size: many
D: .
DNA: TGTGCCAGCAGCTCAAGAGTAAGGTCTTCGTTGGAGCAGTACTTC
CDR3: CASSSRVRSSLEQYF

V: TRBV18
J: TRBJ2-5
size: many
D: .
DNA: TGTGCCAGCTCACCCGAGGGGGTCTTTCGCTTTGAGACCCAGTACTTC
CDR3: CASSPEGVFRFETQYF

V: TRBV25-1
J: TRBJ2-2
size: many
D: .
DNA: TGTGCCAGCAGCGTAGGTGGGGGAAACACCGGGGAGCTGTTTTTT
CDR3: CASSVGGGNTGELFF

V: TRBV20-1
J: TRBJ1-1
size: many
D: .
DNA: TGCAGTGCTAGACGACAGGTTGAAGCTTTCTTT
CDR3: CSARRQVEAFF

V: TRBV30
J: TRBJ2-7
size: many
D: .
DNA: TGTGCCTCCGGACAGTCCTCCTACGAGCAGTACTTC
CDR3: CASGQSSYEQYF

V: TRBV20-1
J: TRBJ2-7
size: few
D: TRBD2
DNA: TGCAGTGCTAGAGTTACTAGCGTCGAGCAGTACTTC
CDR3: CSARVTSVEQYF

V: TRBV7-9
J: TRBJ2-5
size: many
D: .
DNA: TGTGCCAGCAGCTTATGGCCGGACCAAGAGACCCAGTACTTC
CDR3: CASSLWPDQETQYF

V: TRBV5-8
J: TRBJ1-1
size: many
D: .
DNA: TGTGCCAGCAGCTTGATGGGCGTAGAAAACACTGAAGCTTTCTTT
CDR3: CASSLMGVENTEAFF

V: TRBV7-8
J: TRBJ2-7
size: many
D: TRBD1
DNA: TGTGCCAGCAGCCCGCAGCGGACAGGGGGCTACGAGCAGTACTTC
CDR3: CASSPQRTGGYEQYF

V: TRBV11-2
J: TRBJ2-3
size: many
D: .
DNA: TGTGCCAGCAGTTCTATGTCTACGCAGTATTTT
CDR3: CASSSMSTQYF

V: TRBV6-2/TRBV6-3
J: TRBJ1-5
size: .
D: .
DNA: TGTGCCAGCAGTTATTTGGGGCTGGGTCAGCCCCAGCATTTT
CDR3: CASSYLGLGQPQHF

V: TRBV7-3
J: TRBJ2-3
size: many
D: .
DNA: TGTGCCAGCAGCTTAAGTTTGGGGGGCACAGATACGCAGTATTTT
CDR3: CASSLSLGGTDTQYF

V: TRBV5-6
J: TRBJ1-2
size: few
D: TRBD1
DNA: TGTGCCAGCAGCCTGGGACAGGATAACGGCTACACCTTC
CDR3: CASSLGQDNGYTF

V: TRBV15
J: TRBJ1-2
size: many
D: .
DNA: TGTGCCACCAGCACGCGAGGTTTGCGGGGAATGGGTGGCTACACCTTC
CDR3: CATSTRGLRGMGGYTF

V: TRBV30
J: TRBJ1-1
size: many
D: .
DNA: TGTGCCTGGAGTGCCGTGGTCTGGAACACTGAAGCTTTCTTT
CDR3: CAWSAVVWNTEAFF

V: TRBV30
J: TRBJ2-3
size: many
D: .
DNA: TGTGCCTGGAGTGTAATCAGTCCCGTTACGCAGTATTTT
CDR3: CAWSVISPVTQYF

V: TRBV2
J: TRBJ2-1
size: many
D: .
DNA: TGTGCCAGCAGTGCACCTCAGCGGACGACCTACAATGAGCAGTTCTTC
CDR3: CASSAPQRTTYNEQFF

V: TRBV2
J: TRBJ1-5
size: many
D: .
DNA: TGTGCCAGCCTGGGGGACGGTATTGGGAATCAGCCCCAGCATTTT
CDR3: CASLGDGIGNQPQHF

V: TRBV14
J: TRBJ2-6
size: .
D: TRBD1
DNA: TGTGCCAGCAGCCACGGTTTCTTGGGGGACAGGGGGAACTCTGGGGCCAGCGTCCTGACTTTC
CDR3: CASSHGFLGDRGNSGASVLTF

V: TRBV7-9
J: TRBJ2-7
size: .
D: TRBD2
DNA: TGTGCCAGCAGTTCCCCGGGGGGTAGCGGGAGTGTCTTAGCCTACGAGCAGTACTTC
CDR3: CASSSPGGSGSVLAYEQYF

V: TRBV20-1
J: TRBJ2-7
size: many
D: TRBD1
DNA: TGCAGTGCCCATAACAGGGGCCGAGACGAGCAGTACTTC
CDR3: CSAHNRGRDEQYF

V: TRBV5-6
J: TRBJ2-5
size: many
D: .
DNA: TGTGCCAGCAGCTTGAACAGGGTGGAGACCCAGTACTTC
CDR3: CASSLNRVETQYF

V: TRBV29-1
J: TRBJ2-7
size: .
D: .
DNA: TGCAGCGTTGAACGCGACCGCTCCTACGAGCAGTACTTC
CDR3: CSVERDRSYEQYF

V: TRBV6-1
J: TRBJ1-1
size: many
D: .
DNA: TGTGCCAGCAGTGAAGTGAGGTCTGAAGCTTTCTTT
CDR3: CASSEVRSEAFF

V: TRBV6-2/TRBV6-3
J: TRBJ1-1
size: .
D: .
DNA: TGTGCCAGCAGTTACTCGGGCAGCTTGAACACTGAAGCTTTCTTT
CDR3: CASSYSGSLNTEAFF

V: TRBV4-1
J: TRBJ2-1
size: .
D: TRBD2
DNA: TGCGCCAGCAGCCAAGTCTTGCATAGCGGGAGGAAGGGTTATGAGCAGTTCTTC
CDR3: CASSQVLHSGRKGYEQFF

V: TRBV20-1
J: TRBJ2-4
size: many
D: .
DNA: TGCAGTGCTCGTTCAGGGGTGGACATTCAGTACTTC
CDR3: CSARSGVDIQYF

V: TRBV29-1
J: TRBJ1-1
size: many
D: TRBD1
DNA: TGCAGCGTTCGACCAGGGGGGAACACTGAAGCTTTCTTT
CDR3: CSVRPGGNTEAFF

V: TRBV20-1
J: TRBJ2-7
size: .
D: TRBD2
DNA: TGCAGTGCTAGATCCGCGGGCGGACTAGCGGGATCCTACGAGCAGTACTTC
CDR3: CSARSAGGLAGSYEQYF

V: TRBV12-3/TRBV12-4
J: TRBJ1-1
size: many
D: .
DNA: TGTGCCAGCAGCGGTACTAGGGGATACACTGAAGCTTTCTTT
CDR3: CASSGTRGYTEAFF

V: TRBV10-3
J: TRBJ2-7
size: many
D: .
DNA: TGTGCCATCAGCGACAGAGCCTACGAGCAGTACTTC
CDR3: CAISDRAYEQYF

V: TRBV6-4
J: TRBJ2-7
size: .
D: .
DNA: TGTGCCAGCAGTGACTCCATAAGCTCCTACAATGAGCAGTACTTC
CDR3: CASSDSISSYNEQYF

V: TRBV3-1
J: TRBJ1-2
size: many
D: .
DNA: TGTGCCAGCAGCCAAGACCCCACCACAGAGAGTGGCTACACCTTC
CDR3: CASSQDPTTESGYTF

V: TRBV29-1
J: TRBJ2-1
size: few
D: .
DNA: TGCAGCGTTCAGGGCAGATACAATGAGCAGTTCTTC
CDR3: CSVQGRYNEQFF

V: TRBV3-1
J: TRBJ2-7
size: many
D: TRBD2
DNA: TGTGCCAGCTCCTACCCGGGACTACCAATCGAGCAGTACTTC
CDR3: CASSYPGLPIEQYF

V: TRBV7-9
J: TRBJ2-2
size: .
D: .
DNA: TGTGCCAGCAGCCCCGTCATGGGCGCCGGCACCGGGGAGCTGTTTTTT
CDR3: CASSPVMGAGTGELFF

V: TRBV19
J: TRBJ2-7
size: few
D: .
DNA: TGTGCCAGTAGTATAGATGTGCGGGACAACTCCTACGAGCAGTACTTC
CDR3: CASSIDVRDNSYEQYF

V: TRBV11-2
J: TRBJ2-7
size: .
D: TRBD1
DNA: TGTGCCATAAAAACAGGGGGCCTAGTCGAGCAGTACTTC
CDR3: CAIKTGGLVEQYF

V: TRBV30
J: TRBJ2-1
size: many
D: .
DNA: TGTGCCGGGGGAGTAGCTCTAGGCGAGCAGTTCTTC
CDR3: CAGGVALGEQFF

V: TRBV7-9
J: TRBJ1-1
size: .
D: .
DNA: TGTGCCAGCTTTATGTATGAAACACGGAGGAACACTGAAGCTTTCTTT
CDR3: CASFMYETRRNTEAFF

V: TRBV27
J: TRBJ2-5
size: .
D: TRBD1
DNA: TGTGCCAGCAGTTTTTCAGGGGGAAATGGGGCCCAGTACTTC
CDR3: CASSFSGGNGAQYF

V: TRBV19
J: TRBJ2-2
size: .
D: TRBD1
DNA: TGTGCCAGTCGGAGGGGGACAGGGTTGGACGGGGAGCTGTTTTTT
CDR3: CASRRGTGLDGELFF

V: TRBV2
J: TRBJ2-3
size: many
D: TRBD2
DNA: TGTGCCAGCACCCCGGGGGAACTAGCGGCAGATACGCAGTATTTT
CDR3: CASTPGELAADTQYF

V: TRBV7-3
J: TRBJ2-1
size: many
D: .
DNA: TGTGCCAGCAGCTTAACAGACGACAATGAGCAGTTCTTC
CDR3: CASSLTDDNEQFF

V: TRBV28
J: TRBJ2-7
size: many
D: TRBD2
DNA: TGTGCCAGCAGTTTCCCCCCGGGACTAGCGGGACGATCCGAGCAGTACTTC
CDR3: CASSFPPGLAGRSEQYF

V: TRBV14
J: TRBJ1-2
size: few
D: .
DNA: TGTGCCAGCAGCCAAACGATTGGCTACACCTTC
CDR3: CASSQTIGYTF

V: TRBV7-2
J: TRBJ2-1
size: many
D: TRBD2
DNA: TGTGCCAGCAGCTCCTCTAGCGGGAGCTCCTACAATGAGCAGTTCTTC
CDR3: CASSSSSGSSYNEQFF

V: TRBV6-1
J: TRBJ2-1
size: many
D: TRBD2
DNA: TGTGCCAGCAGAAGACTAGCGCAGTCCTACAATGAGCAGTTCTTC
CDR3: CASRRLAQSYNEQFF

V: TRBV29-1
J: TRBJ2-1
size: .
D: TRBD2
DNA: TGCAGCGTTGGGGGGACACCGACTAGCGGGAGTGTTTACAATGAGCAGTTCTTC
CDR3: CSVGGTPTSGSVYNEQFF

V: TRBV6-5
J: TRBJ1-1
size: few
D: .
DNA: TGTGCCAGCAGTTCCAACTCAAGGGCCTCCATGAACACTGAAGCTTTCTTT
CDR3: CASSSNSRASMNTEAFF

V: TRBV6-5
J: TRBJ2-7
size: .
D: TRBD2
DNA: TGTGCCAGCAGTTACCCCGGGACATCCGAGCGGGAGTCTGGCTACGAGCAGTACTTC
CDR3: CASSYPGTSERESGYEQYF

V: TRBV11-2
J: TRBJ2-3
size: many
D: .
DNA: TGTGCCAGCAGACGGCCAGGGACAAACACAGATACGCAGTATTTT
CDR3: CASRRPGTNTDTQYF